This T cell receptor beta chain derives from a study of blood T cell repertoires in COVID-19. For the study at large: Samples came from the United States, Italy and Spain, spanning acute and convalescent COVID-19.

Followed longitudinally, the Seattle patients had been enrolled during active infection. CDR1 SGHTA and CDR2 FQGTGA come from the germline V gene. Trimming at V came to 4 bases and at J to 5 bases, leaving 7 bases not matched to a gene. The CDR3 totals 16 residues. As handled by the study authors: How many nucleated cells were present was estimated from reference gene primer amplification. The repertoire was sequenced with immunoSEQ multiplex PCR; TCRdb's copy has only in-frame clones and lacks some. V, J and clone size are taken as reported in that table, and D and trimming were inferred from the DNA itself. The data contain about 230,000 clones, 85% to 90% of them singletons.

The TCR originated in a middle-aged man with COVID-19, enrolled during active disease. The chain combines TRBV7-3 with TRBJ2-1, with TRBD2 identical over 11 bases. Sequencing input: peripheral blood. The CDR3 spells CASSSSSGLADNEQFF. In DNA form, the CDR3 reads TGTGCCAGCAGCTCCTCGTCGGGACTAGCGGACAATGAGCAGTTCTTC.